This passage covers 25 T cell receptor beta chains from one sample sequenced in a study of T-cell memory formation after mild COVID-19. Each CDR3 protein is one row after TCRdb ran MiXCR on the 5' RACE reads. The sample consists of a few hundred thousand distinct CDR3 sequences, roughly 20% of them appearing once. Sample: PBMCs or a T cell subset sorted from them (not recorded which). The receptors come from an adult woman who had mild COVID-19 (a few samples of this study predate the infection). Cell type and time point are not known.

This clonotype was detected a few times. The chain couples TRBV3-1 to TRBJ1-5, with 9 bases lining up with TRBD1. The germline gives CDR1 LGHDT, CDR2 YNNKEL (reference sequence). J was trimmed by 6 bases and V by 3 bases; bases with no gene match: 3. The CDR3 covers 14 residues. CDR3 sequence (DNA): TGTGCCAGCAGCCACACAGGGGGCATTCAGCCCCAGCATTTT. This codes for CASSHTGGIQPQHF.

This chain connects TRBV4-3 to TRBJ2-2, with D uncertain. Germline loops: CDR1 LGHNA, CDR2 YSLEER. This CDR3 contains 15 residues. The V end lost 4 bases, the J end lost 5 bases, and 14 bases lay between the germline ends. CDR3 sequence (DNA): TGCGCCAGCAGCCCTAAGTACGGAGAGACCGGGGAGCTGTTTTTT. Translation: CASSPKYGETGELFF.

This clonotype was detected only a few times. The rearrangement links TRBV12-3 or TRBV12-4 to TRBJ1-1, with TRBD1 as a possible D gene (5 bases). The CDR3 length is 16 residues. Trimming shortened V by 5 bases and J by 1 base, and 17 bases separated the two germline ends. This CDR3 reads CASSPGGGARNTEAFF. DNA of the CDR3: TGTGCCAGCAGTCCGGGGGGAGGGGCGCGGAACACTGAAGCTTTCTTT.

This clonotype was seen only a few times. This chain links TRBV7-2 with TRBJ2-5; no clear D. V lost 1 base to trimming and J lost 5 bases, with 11 bases between them. The CDR3 sequence is 14 residues long. Germline V lookup: CDR1 SGHTA, CDR2 FQGNSA. Here the CDR3 DNA reads TGTGCCAGCAGCTTAGGTTTCTCCGGGGAGACCCAGTACTTC. This encodes CASSLGFSGETQYF.

The table lists this clonotype with a few counts. The J gene is TRBJ1-1, the V gene TRBV2; the match to TRBD1 covers 11 bases. Germline V CDR1 and CDR2: SNHLY, FYNNEI. Trimming cost V 5 bases and J 3 bases; bases outside gene matches: 11. The CDR3 is 17 amino acids. CDR3 region: CASSHRGTGGIDTEAFF. CDR3 coding DNA: TGTGCCAGCAGTCATCGCGGGACAGGGGGGATCGACACTGAAGCTTTCTTT.

The CDR3 is CASSSFGTRYNEQFF. CDR3 DNA sequence: TGTGCCAGCAGCTCCTTCGGGACACGTTACAATGAGCAGTTCTTC. The chain carries TRBV28 and TRBJ2-1, with D possibly matching TRBD1 (6 bases). CDR1 MDHEN and CDR2 SYDVKM come from the germline V gene. V shed 6 bases and J shed 4 bases, with 16 bases lying between them. The CDR3 runs 15 residues.

This clonotype was counted a few times. V gene TRBV3-1 combines with J gene TRBJ2-1; 7 bases map to TRBD2. Germline CDR1 and CDR2: LGHDT and YNNKEL (reference sequence). V dropped 2 bases and J dropped 9; count of bases not matched to a gene: 7. The CDR3 length is 14 residues. CDR3 nucleotides: TGTGCCAGCAGCCAAAAGCCTAGCGGAAGTGAGCAGTTCTTC. Residues: CASSQKPSGSEQFF.

The CDR3 bases are TGTGCCAGCAGTGAAGCTTGGGCCGGGCGTGGGCAGTTCTTC. Its protein product is CASSEAWAGRGQFF. The chain joins TRBV2 to TRBJ2-1; no definite D call. Trimming left V 0 bases short and J 12 bases short, with 15 bases between. The CDR3 contains 14 residues. CDR1 and CDR2 from the germline V gene are SNHLY and FYNNEI.

This clonotype was recorded many times. The chain uses TRBV7-9 and TRBJ2-1, with 8 bases fitting TRBD2. The germline CDR1 and CDR2 sequences are SEHNR and FQNEAQ (reference sequence). V trimming: 3 bases; J trimming: 6 bases; junction bases outside the gene matches: 7. This CDR3 is built from 15 residues. Here the CDR3 reads CASSLVGRGSNEQFF. The CDR3 coding sequence is TGTGCCAGCAGCTTGGTCGGGAGGGGTTCCAATGAGCAGTTCTTC. The complete variable domain, with remaining parts taken from reference TRBV7-9 and TRBJ2-1, reads DTGVSQNPRHKITKRGQNVTFRCDPISEHNRLYWYRQTLGQGPEFLTYFQNEAQLEKSRLLSDRFSAERPKGSFSTLEIQRTEQGDSAMYLCASSLVGRGSNEQFFGPGTRLTVL.

This clonotype came up a few times. The CDR3: CSAQPPLAGDLYEQYF. The CDR3 DNA reads TGCAGTGCCCAACCCCCACTAGCGGGGGACCTCTACGAGCAGTACTTC. The rearrangement uses TRBV20-1 and TRBJ2-7, with 11 nucleotides matching TRBD2. The trim removed 6 bases at V and 3 bases at J, leaving 13 bases unmatched. The length of the CDR3 is 16 residues. Germline V gene sequence: CDR1 DFQATT, CDR2 SNEGSKA (reference sequence).

CDR3 region: CASSPSGGAQETQYF. Written as DNA, the CDR3 is TGTGCCAGCAGCCCTAGCGGGGGGGCCCAAGAGACCCAGTACTTC. The chain joins TRBV13 to TRBJ2-5; TRBD2 aligns across 12 bases. The V and J ends lost 5 bases and 1 base, in that order; junction bases with no gene match: 2. The CDR3 is 15 amino acids. Germline lookup yields CDR1 PRHDT and CDR2 FYEKMQ (reference sequence).

This clonotype was counted only a few times. The chain couples TRBV5-6 to TRBJ1-2; D gene uncertain. V lost 0 bases to trimming and J lost 6 bases, with 9 bases between them. CDR3 length equals 13 residues. CDR1 is SGHDT, CDR2 YYEEEE, per germline. The CDR3 DNA is TGTGCCAGCAGCTTGGTGCTGGAGAATGGCTACACCTTC. Protein sequence: CASSLVLENGYTF.

Many counts were recorded for this clonotype. V usage is TRBV4-3 and J usage is TRBJ2-7; 10 bases align to TRBD1. The CDR3 has 16 amino acids. V gave up 5 bases and J gave up 3 bases; unmatched junction bases: 10. CDR1 LGHNA and CDR2 YSLEER come from the germline V gene. CDR3 sequence reads: CASSYSGTGEVYEQYF. Written as DNA, the CDR3 is TGCGCCAGCAGCTACTCCGGGACAGGGGAAGTCTACGAGCAGTACTTC.

There are a few counts of this clonotype. V usage is TRBV11-3 and J usage is TRBJ2-1; D is possibly TRBD1 (6 bases). This CDR3 is built from 16 residues. Trimming left V 4 bases short and J 3 bases short, with 16 bases between. CDR1 SGHNT and CDR2 YENEEA come from the germline V gene. The CDR3 DNA follows: TGTGCCAGCAGCTCGACGACCGGGACATACTACAATGAGCAGTTCTTC. Protein product: CASSSTTGTYYNEQFF. Based on the CDR3 plus reference TRBV11-3 and TRBJ2-1, the full variable domain is EAGVVQSPRYKIIEKKQPVAFWCNPISGHNTLYWYLQNLGQGPELLIRYENEEAVDDSQLPKDRFSAERLKGVDSTLKIQPAELGDSAVYLCASSSTTGTYYNEQFFGPGTRLTVL.

The chain is built from TRBV7-7 and TRBJ2-5; tentatively, D is TRBD1 or TRBD2 (5 bases each). Trimming cost V 0 bases and J 5 bases, with 16 bases left between them. Germline lookup yields CDR1 SSHAT and CDR2 FNYEAQ (reference sequence). The CDR3 totals 16 residues. The CDR3 sequence: CASSLAGDFRPETQYF. In nucleotides, the CDR3 is TGTGCCAGCAGCTTAGCGGGGGATTTTCGGCCGGAGACCCAGTACTTC.

The chain uses TRBV7-9 and TRBJ1-6, with a tentative D call TRBD1 (5 bases). The CDR3 consists of 13 residues. V lost 0 bases and J lost 10, with 7 bases in between. CDR1 and CDR2 from the germline V gene are SEHNR and FQNEAQ (reference sequence). The CDR3 loop is CASSLAGVSPLHF. Here the CDR3 DNA reads TGTGCCAGCAGCTTAGCGGGGGTCTCACCCCTCCACTTT.

The table lists this clonotype with a few counts. The chain combines TRBV4-2 with TRBJ1-1; no reliable D call. The CDR3 is 15 amino acids. The V and J ends lost 0 bases and 1 base respectively, with 9 bases between them. Germline values: CDR1 LGHNA, CDR2 YNFKEQ. This CDR3 reads CASSQEVRTNTEAFF. The CDR3 DNA is TGTGCCAGCAGCCAAGAGGTTAGGACGAACACTGAAGCTTTCTTT.

The chain is built from TRBV6-5 and TRBJ2-7; D tentatively fits TRBD1 or TRBD2 (5 bases each). The ends were cut back, 6 bases at V and 2 bases at J, with 26 bases in the middle. The CDR3 length is 18 residues. The germline V gene has CDR1 MNHEY and CDR2 SVGAGI. Here the CDR3 DNA reads TGTGCCAGCAGCCGCCCCTCCGGGACCGTTTCGGCGCCCTACGAGCAGTACTTC. Translated, it gives CASSRPSGTVSAPYEQYF.

This rearrangement joins TRBV6-5 to TRBJ1-1, with D perhaps TRBD1 (6 bases). Trimming removed 2 bases from V and 1 base from J, with 8 bases in between. This CDR3 is built from 14 residues. CDR1 and CDR2 from the germline V gene are MNHEY and SVGAGI. The CDR3 here is CASSYRQANTEAFF. CDR3 bases: TGTGCCAGCAGTTACCGACAGGCGAACACTGAAGCTTTCTTT.

Many counts were recorded for this clonotype. In DNA form, the CDR3 reads TGTGCCAGCAGTTCCAAAGGACAGGGGGTAAGGGACAATGAGCAGTTCTTC. Protein product: CASSSKGQGVRDNEQFF. The V call is TRBV12-3 or TRBV12-4, the J call TRBJ2-1; 10 nucleotides agree with TRBD1. The CDR3 length is 17 residues. Trimming cost V 4 bases and J 5 bases; bases outside gene matches: 11.

This clonotype was seen more than once but under ten times. The chain links TRBV10-3 to TRBJ2-5; D gene ambiguous. Germline CDR1 reads ENHRY; CDR2 reads SYGVKD. The CDR3 consists of 11 residues. V shed 2 bases and J shed 6 bases, with 4 bases lying between them. This CDR3 is CAISELKTQYF. CDR3 DNA: TGTGCCATCAGTGAGCTGAAGACCCAGTACTTC.

This clonotype has more than one count but fewer than ten. J is TRBJ2-4 and V is TRBV20-1; D possibly corresponds to TRBD2 (6 bases). V was cut by 1 base and J by 11 bases, with 15 bases left in between. The CDR3 extends over 13 amino acids. In germline, CDR1 is DFQATT, CDR2 SNEGSKA (reference sequence). For the CDR3, the DNA is TGCAGTGCTAGAGTAACGGGGGAACGGGTTCAGTACTTC. Residues: CSARVTGERVQYF.

This clonotype was recorded at least ten times. The V gene is TRBV7-2, the J gene TRBJ2-7; perhaps TRBD2 as D (6 bases). Germline V gene sequence: CDR1 SGHTA, CDR2 FQGNSA. The V end was cut by 2 bases, the J end by 3 bases, with 11 bases between. This CDR3 spans 14 amino acids. The DNA of the CDR3 is TGTGCCAGCAGCTTAAGCGGGTACCTCTACGAGCAGTACTTC. Translated, it gives CASSLSGYLYEQYF.

This clonotype has a handful of counts. CDR3 in DNA: TGTGCCAGCAGCCAGGGACTCAAGGGGGAGACCCAGTACTTC. Protein: CASSQGLKGETQYF. The chain uses TRBV4-2 and TRBJ2-5, with D perhaps TRBD2 (6 bases). CDR1 is LGHNA, CDR2 YNFKEQ, per germline. The CDR3 covers 14 residues. Trimming stripped 3 bases from V and 5 bases from J, with 13 bases between.

This clonotype was detected only a few times. Here the CDR3 reads CASSEGTAFSNQPQHF. In nucleotides, the CDR3 is TGTGCCAGCAGTGAGGGGACAGCTTTTAGCAATCAGCCCCAGCATTTT. The rearrangement links TRBV6-1 to TRBJ1-5, with 7 bases identical to TRBD1. Germline trimming cut 3 bases from V and 0 bases from J; bases unmatched to any gene: 5. CDR3 length equals 16 residues. Germline V gene data show CDR1 as MNHNS and CDR2 as SASEGT.